This TCR beta chain was sequenced for a study of T-cell reconstitution after alpha-beta-depleted transplantation in children. Study findings and constraints: It was surviving recipient T cells and thymic progenitors that gave some patients high TCRbeta diversity at day 60. Roughly two months post-transplant, alpha-beta T cells reportedly originated from several hundred graft clones that had expanded. T-cell counts and diversity at one year following transplant were attributed mainly to newly produced T cells.

In its sample, this clonotype was seen a few times. Its antigen is still unknown. TCRbeta library preparation incorporated unique molecular identifiers. One entry per CDR3 protein, called by TCRdb with MiXCR from the PCR reads. This sample has 130,000 or so distinct CDR3 sequences, with about 9.9% found just once. Losses at the gene ends were 1 base for V and 4 bases for J; bases not matched to a gene: 3. The CDR3 loop spans 14 amino acids. Germline CDR1 is SQVTM and CDR2 is ANQGSEA. This clonotype was sampled from a girl less than two years old who had a stem cell transplant for combined immunodeficiency, so the T cells may come from the graft donor. V gene TRBV29-1 combines with J gene TRBJ2-2; 7 bases are a match to TRBD1. Sequencing used PBMCs, mostly from graft donor cells, obtained 180 days after TCRalphabeta/CD19-depleted stem cell transplant. As DNA, the CDR3 is TGCAGCGTTGAAGCGACAGGGCCCACCGGGGAGCTGTTTTTT. Residues: CSVEATGPTGELFF.